Each of the 10 T cell receptor beta chains below was sequenced from the same sample in a study of T-cell reconstitution after alpha-beta-depleted transplantation in children. TCRbeta library preparation incorporated unique molecular identifiers. TCRdb analysed the PCR reads with MiXCR anew, one entry per CDR3 protein. Found here are some 460,000 distinct CDR3 sequences, 15% to 20% of them singletons; the top ten hold under 30%. The specimen was PBMCs, mostly from graft donor cells, collected 360 days after TCRalphabeta/CD19-depleted stem cell transplant. These TCRs come from a boy under three years old who had a stem cell transplant for Wiskott-Aldrich syndrome, so the T cells may come from the graft donor.

The sample holds a few counts of this clonotype. This sequence joins TRBV7-6 and TRBJ2-3; D might be TRBD1 or TRBD2, each matching 6 bases. This CDR3 region has 18 residues. V was clipped by 2 bases and J by 2 bases, with 20 bases between them. Germline V lookup: CDR1 SGHVS, CDR2 FNYEAQ. The CDR3 reads CASSLWRGSLVATDTQYF. In nucleotides, the CDR3 is TGTGCCAGCAGCTTATGGAGGGGGTCTTTAGTGGCCACAGATACGCAGTATTTT.

This clonotype was counted many times. The chain recombines TRBV6-5 with TRBJ2-1, with D perhaps being TRBD1 or TRBD2 (5 bases each). Germline lookup yields CDR1 MNHEY and CDR2 SVGAGI. Trimming cost V 5 bases and J 12 bases, with 20 bases left between them. The CDR3 totals 14 residues. The CDR3 is CASSEVGEWSPQFF. CDR3 DNA sequence: TGTGCCAGCAGTGAGGTGGGGGAGTGGTCTCCGCAGTTCTTC.

At least ten counts were recorded for this clonotype. This rearrangement joins TRBV7-9 to TRBJ2-2; D could derive from TRBD1 or TRBD2 (5 bases each). Trimming stripped 4 bases from V and 5 bases from J, with 5 bases between. The CDR3 has 12 amino acids. Germline CDR1 reads SEHNR; CDR2 reads FQNEAQ (reference sequence). CDR3 protein: CASSWGTGELFF. CDR3 sequence (DNA): TGTGCCAGCAGCTGGGGGACCGGGGAGCTGTTTTTT. Together with reference TRBV7-9 and TRBJ2-2, the CDR3 gives the full variable domain: DTGVSQNPRHKITKRGQNVTFRCDPISEHNRLYWYRQTLGQGPEFLTYFQNEAQLEKSRLLSDRFSAERPKGSFSTLEIQRTEQGDSAMYLCASSWGTGELFFGEGSRLTVL.

This clonotype was detected only a few times. The chain has TRBV29-1 and TRBJ2-5; D gene uncertain. Trimming pared 7 bases from V and 5 bases from J, leaving 11 bases between. The germline CDR1 and CDR2 sequences are SQVTM and ANQGSEA. The CDR3 covers 11 residues. The CDR3 region is CSALMTETQYF. The CDR3 nucleotides are TGCAGCGCCCTAATGACGGAGACCCAGTACTTC. The full variable domain, with the rest looked up from reference TRBV29-1 and TRBJ2-5, is SAVISQKPSRDICQRGTSLTIQCQVDSQVTMMFWYRQQPGQSLTLIATANQGSEATYESGFVIDKFPISRPNLTFSTLTVSNMSPEDSSIYLCSALMTETQYFGPGTRLLVL.

This clonotype has more than one count but fewer than ten. The J gene is TRBJ2-1, the V gene TRBV3-1; 9 bases are a match to TRBD2. V shed 0 bases, J shed 1 base, and the junction held 7 bases outside the gene matches. This CDR3 has 18 amino acids. Germline-derived CDR1 and CDR2 are LGHDT and YNNKEL (reference sequence). For the CDR3, the DNA is TGTGCCAGCAGCCAAGATGTAAGCGGGAGGTTTTCCTACAATGAGCAGTTCTTC. Amino acid sequence: CASSQDVSGRFSYNEQFF.

CDR3 sequence: CATSDTGAKNIQYF. The DNA for the CDR3 is TGTGCCACCAGTGATACAGGAGCCAAAAACATTCAGTACTTC. J is TRBJ2-4 and V is TRBV24-1, with a weak D call TRBD1 (5 bases). Between the trimmed V and J ends, which lost 3 bases and 0 bases, there was a span of 5 bases. This CDR3 region has 14 residues. Per the germline V gene, CDR1 is KGHDR and CDR2 is SFDVKD.

There are a few counts of this clonotype. The rearrangement links TRBV12-3 or TRBV12-4 to TRBJ1-1, with a weak D call TRBD1 (6 bases). The CDR3 covers 14 residues. The V and J ends lost 5 bases and 8 bases respectively, with 18 bases between them. This CDR3 is CASSTYQGIGEAFF. CDR3 DNA sequence: TGTGCCAGCAGTACCTATCAGGGGATCGGGGAAGCTTTCTTT.

A few counts support this clonotype. CDR3 amino acids: CASSQSYAASGRKTQYF. The CDR3 DNA reads TGCGCCAGCAGCCAAAGCTACGCGGCTAGCGGGAGAAAGACCCAGTACTTC. The chain joins TRBV4-3 to TRBJ2-5; TRBD2 matches 10 bases. This CDR3 region has 17 residues. Germline loops: CDR1 LGHNA, CDR2 YSLEER. Unmatched junction bases numbered 12, after V lost 2 bases and J lost 6 bases.

The rearrangement links TRBV10-3 to TRBJ2-7, with TRBD2 matching 13 bases. With V trimmed by 8 bases and J by 3 bases, 10 bases remained unmatched. This CDR3 comprises 16 residues. CDR1 and CDR2 (germline): ENHRY, SYGVKD. The DNA of the CDR3 is TGTGCCATCTCGACTAGCGGGAGGCCCTCTCACTACGAGCAGTACTTC. It encodes CAISTSGRPSHYEQYF.

There are many counts of this clonotype. The chain links TRBV20-1 to TRBJ2-1; 9 bases line up with TRBD2. This CDR3 spans 13 amino acids. After removal of 8 bases from V and 2 bases from J, the junction contained 4 bases not matched to a gene. Germline assignment: CDR1 DFQATT and CDR2 SNEGSKA (reference sequence). CDR3 sequence (DNA): TGCAGTCCCCTAGCGGGGACCTACAATGAGCAGTTCTTC. It yields the protein CSPLAGTYNEQFF.